These 30 T cell receptor beta chains came from one sample sequenced in a study of T cells in Graves' hyperthyroidism and ophthalmopathy. The CDR3 regions of TCR beta were amplified from RNA transcripts. RT-PCR in the first round (using the HTBI primer set) targeted the TCR CDR3. TCRdb re-called the multiplex PCR reads with MiXCR, one entry per CDR3 protein. The sample includes about 260,000 distinct CDR3 sequences, about 25% seen only once; the top ten take approximately 25%. The sequenced sample consisted of blood. The receptors originated from a man aged 40-49 years with Graves' hyperthyroidism that later progressed to Graves' ophthalmopathy.

The chain employs TRBV6-2 or TRBV6-3 and TRBJ1-6; D remains ambiguous. This CDR3 has 15 residues. The V gene's germline CDR1 is MNHEY and CDR2 SVGEGT. Trimming stripped 7 bases from V and 5 bases from J, with 15 bases between. Here the CDR3 reads CASTPRALDNSPLHF. The DNA of the CDR3 is TGTGCCAGCACCCCCCGGGCATTGGATAATTCACCCCTCCACTTT.

The table lists this clonotype with many counts. The J gene is TRBJ1-1, the V gene TRBV28; 7 bases agree with TRBD1. The V gene's germline CDR1 is MDHEN and CDR2 SYDVKM. This CDR3 contains 15 residues. The V and J ends lost 3 bases and 0 bases, in that order; junction bases with no gene match: 4. The CDR3 region is CASSLGGTVNTEAFF. The CDR3 DNA follows: TGTGCCAGCAGTTTGGGTGGGACAGTGAACACTGAAGCTTTCTTT. The full variable domain, rest sourced from reference TRBV28 and TRBJ1-1, is DVKVTQSSRYLVKRTGEKVFLECVQDMDHENMFWYRQDPGLGLRLIYFSYDVKMKEKGDIPEGYSVSREKKERFSLILESASTNQTSMYLCASSLGGTVNTEAFFGQGTRLTVV.

The chain combines TRBV12-3 or TRBV12-4 with TRBJ2-4; D is ambiguous. There are 16 residues in the CDR3. The ends were cut back, 6 bases at V and 0 bases at J, with 15 bases in the middle. CDR3: CASSQPPVLAKNIQYF. DNA for the CDR3: TGTGCCAGCAGCCAACCACCAGTTTTAGCCAAAAACATTCAGTACTTC.

This clonotype showed up many times. V gene TRBV24-1 combines with J gene TRBJ2-5; possibly TRBD2 for D (7 bases). The length of the CDR3 is 16 residues. Germline values: CDR1 KGHDR, CDR2 SFDVKD. Trimming shortened V by 5 bases and J by 5 bases, and 20 bases separated the two germline ends. The CDR3 sequence: CATSGAPGGAFETQYF. For the CDR3, the DNA is TGTGCCACCAGTGGGGCCCCGGGGGGCGCATTTGAGACCCAGTACTTC.

This clonotype was counted many times. V and J are TRBV7-9 and TRBJ2-7, with TRBD2 matching over 7 bases. The CDR3 covers 12 residues. Germline CDR1 SEHNR, CDR2 FQNEAQ (reference sequence). CDR3 sequence (DNA): TGTGTCTCAAGCGGGGCTAATACCGAGCAGTACTTC. It yields the protein CVSSGANTEQYF.

Many counts were recorded for this clonotype. The J gene is TRBJ2-4, the V gene TRBV12-3 or TRBV12-4, with 9 bases that match TRBD1. The CDR3 has 16 residues. V shed 2 bases, J shed 2 bases, and the junction held 4 bases outside the gene matches. The chain's CDR3 is CASSLMGQGPKNIQYF. The CDR3 DNA sequence: TGTGCCAGCAGTTTAATGGGACAGGGTCCCAAAAACATTCAGTACTTC.

The chain carries TRBV12-3 or TRBV12-4 and TRBJ1-2; D perhaps matches TRBD1 (6 bases). The CDR3 length is 13 residues. V gave up 1 base and J gave up 9 bases, with 12 bases separating them. CDR3 protein: CASSLGQDRSYTF. The CDR3 nucleotides read TGTGCCAGCAGTTTAGGACAGGATAGGAGCTACACCTTC.

J is TRBJ2-7 and V is TRBV6-2 or TRBV6-3; D tentatively reads TRBD1 or TRBD2 (5 bases each). V was trimmed by 6 bases and J by 4 bases, leaving 16 bases between them. CDR3 length: 14 residues. Germline CDR1 reads MNHEY; CDR2 reads SVGEGT. Here the CDR3 reads CASRQWDGHYEQYF. The CDR3 DNA follows: TGTGCCAGCAGACAATGGGACGGCCATTACGAGCAGTACTTC.

The table lists this clonotype with many counts. The junction and the germline gene differ at one end; a read error may be behind it. CDR3 nucleotides: TGTGCCGGCAGTTTAAACAGGGATATCTATGGCTACACCTTC. The encoded protein is CAGSLNRDIYGYTF. The chain employs TRBV12-3 or TRBV12-4 and TRBJ1-2; perhaps TRBD1 as D (6 bases). There are 14 residues in the CDR3.

This clonotype was seen ten or more times. J is TRBJ2-7 and V is TRBV20-1, with D unclear. Germline assignment: CDR1 DFQATT and CDR2 SNEGSKA (reference sequence). This CDR3 region has 14 residues. The V end was cut by 7 bases, the J end by 4 bases, with 20 bases between. The CDR3 here is CSVPTLEVDYEQYF. The DNA of the CDR3 is TGCAGTGTCCCGACCCTTGAGGTCGATTACGAGCAGTACTTC.

Ten or more counts support this clonotype. In DNA, the CDR3 is TGTGCCAGCACCAGGGACAGCAATCAGCCCCAGCATTTT. Protein: CASTRDSNQPQHF. V usage is TRBV6-2 or TRBV6-3 and J usage is TRBJ1-5; weak D call: TRBD1 (5 bases). Germline lookup yields CDR1 MNHEY and CDR2 SVGEGT. Trimming cost V 7 bases and J 1 base, with 8 bases left between them. This CDR3 contains 13 residues.

The rearrangement joins TRBV12-3 or TRBV12-4 to TRBJ2-7, with D possibly TRBD2 on 5 matching bases. V gave up 7 bases and J gave up 0 bases, with 13 bases separating them. The CDR3 is made up of 14 amino acids. The CDR3 nucleotides are TGTGCCAGCACTGAGGGTATAAGCTCCTACGAGCAGTACTTC. It specifies CASTEGISSYEQYF.

This clonotype was recorded only once. The chain carries TRBV6-1 and TRBJ2-7, with a tentative D call TRBD1 (6 bases). Germline V gene data show CDR1 as MNHNS and CDR2 as SASEGT. CDR3 length: 14 amino acids. Between the trimmed V and J ends, which lost 4 bases and 1 base, there was a span of 11 bases. This chain's CDR3 is CASSASGQSYEQYF. The CDR3 DNA reads as TGTGCCAGCAGTGCTTCGGGACAATCCTACGAGCAGTACTTC.

This clonotype occurred many times. V usage is TRBV9 and J usage is TRBJ1-5; D call uncertain. The germline V gene encodes CDR1 SGDLS and CDR2 YYNGEE. V dropped 4 bases and J dropped 4 bases, with 12 bases sitting between them. The CDR3 sequence is 14 residues long. CDR3 DNA sequence: TGTGCCAGCAGCCACGGACGGTTGAATCAGCCCCAGCATTTT. It encodes CASSHGRLNQPQHF.

This clonotype was found many times. V gene TRBV4-2 combines with J gene TRBJ1-5; D unresolved. Trimming took off 0 bases at V and 6 bases at J, with 9 bases between the two ends. Per germline, CDR1 LGHNA and CDR2 YNFKEQ. The CDR3 consists of 14 residues. The CDR3, as DNA: TGTGCCAGCAGCCAAGAAACGGGAAGTCAGCCCCAGCATTTT. It is translated as CASSQETGSQPQHF.

This clonotype was recorded at least ten times. The chain has TRBV19 and TRBJ2-7; 8 bases map to TRBD1. With 4 bases clipped from V and 6 bases from J, the junction kept 8 bases outside the gene matches. This CDR3 contains 14 residues. Germline lookup yields CDR1 LNHDA and CDR2 SQIVND (reference sequence). CDR3 loop: CASSKDREGVEQYF. In nucleotides, the CDR3 is TGTGCCAGTAGTAAGGACAGGGAAGGAGTCGAGCAGTACTTC.

This clonotype was picked up many times. The chain is built from TRBV6-5 and TRBJ1-2; 9 positions match TRBD1. The CDR3 is 13 amino acids. Germline V gene sequence: CDR1 MNHEY, CDR2 SVGAGI. V was clipped by 6 bases and J by 7 bases; unmatched bases: 6. The chain's CDR3 is CASRGTGRGGYTF. DNA for the CDR3: TGTGCCAGCAGAGGGACAGGGAGAGGTGGCTACACCTTC.

This clonotype was counted many times. V and J are TRBV9 and TRBJ1-1, with D hard to call. V lost 4 bases and J 3 bases, leaving 13 bases between the germline ends. This CDR3 has 14 residues. CDR1 and CDR2 from the germline V gene are SGDLS and YYNGEE. As DNA, the CDR3 is TGTGCCAGCAGCTTAAACAGAGGAGACACTGAAGCTTTCTTT. This encodes CASSLNRGDTEAFF.

This clonotype showed up just a few times. The chain uses TRBV12-3 or TRBV12-4 and TRBJ2-7; 12 positions match TRBD2. The CDR3 length is 14 residues. The ends lost 3 bases at V and 4 bases at J; junction bases unmatched: 1. The CDR3 sequence is CASSFLAGGYEQYF. DNA for the CDR3: TGTGCCAGCAGTTTCCTAGCGGGAGGGTACGAGCAGTACTTC.

The chain carries TRBV12-3 or TRBV12-4 and TRBJ2-7, with D uncertain. Trimming stripped 3 bases from V and 2 bases from J, with 8 bases between. CDR3 length: 13 amino acids. The CDR3 nucleotides are TGTGCCAGCAGTTTTACGGCCCCCTACGAGCAGTACTTC. Its translation: CASSFTAPYEQYF.

The V gene is TRBV12-3 or TRBV12-4, the J gene TRBJ2-5; 10 nucleotides line up with TRBD2. Losses at the gene ends were 0 bases for V and 0 bases for J; bases not matched to a gene: 4. The CDR3 sequence is 17 residues long. As DNA, the CDR3 is TGTGCCAGCAGTTTAGCCCTAGCGGGAGTCTACCAAGAGACCCAGTACTTC. Amino acid sequence: CASSLALAGVYQETQYF.

The gene calls are TRBV10-2 and TRBJ2-5; 8 bases are a match to TRBD1. CDR1 and CDR2 (germline): WSHSY, SAAADI. The CDR3 contains 15 residues. The ends lost 2 bases at V and 5 bases at J; junction bases unmatched: 7. The CDR3: CASSEEAGGYETQYF. The CDR3 coding sequence is TGCGCCAGCAGTGAGGAGGCAGGGGGCTACGAGACCCAGTACTTC.

In its sample, this clonotype was seen once. This CDR3 is CASSDRGRPGETQYF. CDR3 in DNA: TGTGCCAGCAGTGACCGCGGGAGGCCGGGTGAGACCCAGTACTTC. The chain employs TRBV6-1 and TRBJ2-5; 8 nucleotides agree with TRBD2. This CDR3 region has 15 residues. Looked up from germline, CDR1 is MNHNS and CDR2 is SASEGT. Losses at the gene ends were 3 bases for V and 5 bases for J; bases not matched to a gene: 8.

This clonotype was counted ten times or more. The chain uses TRBV10-3 and TRBJ2-3; D uncertain. Germline V gene lookup returns CDR1 ENHRY and CDR2 SYGVKD. The V gene lost 0 bases and the J gene lost 4 bases, with 20 bases spanning the gap. The CDR3 loop spans 18 amino acids. The CDR3 here is CAISESSPTGRPPDTQYF. The CDR3, as DNA: TGTGCCATCAGTGAGTCGTCCCCGACGGGCCGGCCGCCAGATACGCAGTATTTT.

This clonotype showed up just once. V usage is TRBV11-2 and J usage is TRBJ2-7, with TRBD2 matching 11 bases. Germline CDR1 is SGHAT and CDR2 is FQNNGV. This CDR3 has 16 amino acids. V lost 2 bases and J lost 3; bases outside the gene matches: 6. CDR3 sequence: CASSLPTSGSFYEQYF. The CDR3 bases are TGTGCCAGCAGCTTACCTACTAGCGGGAGTTTCTACGAGCAGTACTTC.

The genes are TRBV7-9 and TRBJ2-5; 10 positions agree with TRBD2. Trimming took 1 base from V and 5 from J; bases not matched to a gene: 7. CDR3 length: 16 amino acids. CDR1 and CDR2 from the germline V gene are SEHNR and FQNEAQ (reference sequence). The CDR3 spells CASSLGRLAGVETQYF. CDR3 bases: TGTGCCAGCAGCTTAGGGCGGCTAGCGGGGGTGGAGACCCAGTACTTC.

This clonotype was counted at least ten times. The chain employs TRBV6-1 and TRBJ2-7; D is uncertain. The V gene lost 6 bases and the J gene lost 0 bases, with 9 bases spanning the gap. The CDR3 is 13 amino acids. Germline assignment: CDR1 MNHNS and CDR2 SASEGT. The CDR3 DNA follows: TGTGCCAGCAGGGGATTGGACTCCTACGAGCAGTACTTC. It yields the protein CASRGLDSYEQYF.

This clonotype has ten or more counts. The chain recombines TRBV6-5 with TRBJ1-5; TRBD1 matches 7 bases. The CDR3 has 14 residues. Germline values: CDR1 MNHEY, CDR2 SVGAGI. V trimming: 6 bases; J trimming: 4 bases; junction bases outside the gene matches: 6. CDR3 nucleotide sequence: TGTGCCAGCAGGGGACAGTGGGAGAATCAGCCCCAGCATTTT. It yields the protein CASRGQWENQPQHF.

The count of this clonotype is one. The genes are TRBV27 and TRBJ1-2; maybe TRBD1 (5 bases). The CDR3 extends over 15 amino acids. V lost 3 bases and J lost 2, with 13 bases in between. Per germline, CDR1 MNHEY and CDR2 SMNVEV (reference sequence). The CDR3 DNA reads as TGTGCCAGCAGTTTCATAGGGCGGGGGAACTATGGCTACACCTTC. Translated: CASSFIGRGNYGYTF.

The J gene is TRBJ2-5, the V gene TRBV12-3 or TRBV12-4, with TRBD2 matching 10 bases. J lost 4 bases, V lost 8 bases, and 4 bases had no gene match. This CDR3 has 13 amino acids. The CDR3 bases are TGTGCCAGCGCCCGGACTAGCGGAGAGACCCAGTACTTC. Protein product: CASARTSGETQYF.